This TCR beta chain was recovered during a study of cytomegalovirus exposure and HLA in healthy donors. Study findings and constraints: For most TCR sequences rarity was the rule, although some public TCRs occurred in many donors. Analyses of presence/absence relied on an assumption of roughly uniform sequencing depth across donors.

As to this clone: Its antigen is unknown.

V lost 0 bases and J lost 4; bases outside the gene matches: 9. CDR3 length: 17 residues. Germline CDR1 reads MGHRA; CDR2 reads YSYEKL. PCR was performed using 60 Vbeta and 13 Jbeta primers. Authors' data handling: An analysis that came later counted 80 million or so unique TCR beta chains, approximately 10 million shared. Measured with immunoSEQ multiplex PCR; TCRdb has only the in-frame clones, and not every one. Clone size and the V and J calls come from that table; the DNA yielded D and trimming. The data show about 70,000 clones, with roughly four fifths seen just once and approximately 12% held by the top ten.

Sequencing used PBMCs. The sequence was obtained from a woman aged 55-75 years in good health and CMV-seropositive. This chain uses TRBV4-1 with TRBJ2-3; 8 bases are a match to TRBD2. CDR3 sequence: CASSQDSSRRGADTQYF. CDR3 DNA sequence: TGCGCCAGCAGCCAAGATAGTTCCAGGCGGGGGGCAGATACGCAGTATTTT.